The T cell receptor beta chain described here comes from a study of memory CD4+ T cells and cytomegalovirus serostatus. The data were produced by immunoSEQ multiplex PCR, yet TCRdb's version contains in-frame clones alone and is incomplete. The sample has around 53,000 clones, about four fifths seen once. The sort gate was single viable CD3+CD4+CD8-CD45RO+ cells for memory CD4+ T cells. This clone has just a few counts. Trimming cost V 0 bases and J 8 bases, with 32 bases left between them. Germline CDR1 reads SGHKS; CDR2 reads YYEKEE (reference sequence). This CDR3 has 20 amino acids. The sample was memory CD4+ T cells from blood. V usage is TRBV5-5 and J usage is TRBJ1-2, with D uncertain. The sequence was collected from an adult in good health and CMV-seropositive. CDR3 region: CASSLVLVGPNNGRPKGYTF. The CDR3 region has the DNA TGTGCCAGCAGCTTGGTTCTGGTAGGGCCTAATAACGGGAGGCCTAAGGGCTACACCTTC.